One sample yielded the 13 T cell receptor beta chains listed below, sequenced in a study of blood T cell repertoires in COVID-19 (dated by TCRdb to about 2020). Libraries were made using the immunoSEQ multiplex PCR assay. This is the immuneACCESS table as TCRdb keeps it, with only in-frame sequences that have V and J called. A part of the clones is gone; compared with another copy, unresolved V genes explain less than half, and the rest is unexplained. Recorded for this sample are hundreds of thousands of clones; around 91% of them occurred a single time. The leading ten clones occupy over 2% of the sample. Sequencing used PBMCs or T cells enriched from blood (not recorded which). All receptors come from a woman between 18 and 29 years old who had recovered from COVID-19.

The V and J genes are TRBV18 and TRBJ2-7; TRBD1 aligns across 10 bases. The CDR3 loop spans 14 amino acids. The V gene's germline CDR1 is KGHSH and CDR2 LQKENI. V shed 1 base and J 6 bases; nucleotides not matched to a gene: 3. The CDR3 coding sequence is TGTGCCAGCTCACCACGGGACAGGGGAGCCGAGCAGTACTTC. Translated, it gives CASSPRDRGAEQYF.

Only a few counts were recorded for this clone. The rearrangement joins TRBV28 to TRBJ2-7, with 8 nucleotides matching TRBD1. The germline CDR1 and CDR2 sequences are MDHEN and SYDVKM. CDR3 length: 14 residues. Losses at the gene ends were 6 bases for V and 4 bases for J; bases not matched to a gene: 8. This chain's CDR3 is CASRARTGQYEQYF. The CDR3 coding sequence is TGTGCCAGCAGGGCCCGGACAGGGCAGTACGAGCAGTACTTC.

This chain joins TRBV7-2 and TRBJ1-1, with D perhaps matching TRBD1 (6 bases). CDR3 size: 16 residues. The germline V and J ends were trimmed by 1 base and 4 bases, with 16 bases remaining between them. Germline lookup yields CDR1 SGHTA and CDR2 FQGNSA. In DNA form, the CDR3 reads TGTGCCAGCAGCTTAGACGACGGGGGGCTGATCACTGAAGCTTTCTTT. It is translated as CASSLDDGGLITEAFF.

V gene TRBV10-3 combines with J gene TRBJ1-3; D ambiguous. Germline V gene data show CDR1 as ENHRY and CDR2 as SYGVKD. The CDR3 sequence is 11 residues long. This chain's CDR3 is CASSSGNTIYF. The CDR3 DNA is TGTGCTTCCAGCTCTGGAAACACCATATATTTT.

V gene TRBV5-5 combines with J gene TRBJ2-7; TRBD1 matches at 8 bases. V trimming: 0 bases; J trimming: 0 bases; junction bases outside the gene matches: 2. The CDR3 consists of 15 residues. CDR1 SGHKS and CDR2 YYEKEE come from the germline V gene (reference sequence). CDR3 protein: CASSLVGTGSYEQYF. The CDR3 coding sequence is TGTGCCAGCAGCTTGGTGGGGACAGGCTCCTACGAGCAGTACTTC.

CDR3 residues: CASSIVQGRRNIQYF. The DNA for the CDR3 is TGTGCCAGTAGTATAGTTCAAGGGAGGAGAAACATTCAGTACTTC. V gene TRBV19 combines with J gene TRBJ2-4, with TRBD2 as a possible D gene (6 bases). CDR1 and CDR2 from the germline V gene are LNHDA and SQIVND (reference sequence). Deletions cut 1 base from V and 6 bases from J, with 13 bases between. The CDR3 covers 15 residues.

This clone has a single count. V usage is TRBV6-2 or TRBV6-3 and J usage is TRBJ2-3; D remains unclear. Trimming cost V 0 bases and J 2 bases, with 9 bases left between them. The germline CDR1 and CDR2 sequences are MNHEY and SVGEGT. This CDR3 region has 15 residues. Here the CDR3 DNA reads TGTGCCAGCAGTTACTCGGCGGTTTCCACAGATACGCAGTATTTT. Translation: CASSYSAVSTDTQYF.

The DNA of the CDR3 is TGTGCCACCGGTAAGGCAGGGGTCTGGGATCAGCCCCAGCATTTT. Residues: CATGKAGVWDQPQHF. The chain uses TRBV15 and TRBJ1-5, with D possibly being TRBD1 (6 bases). The CDR3 is made up of 15 amino acids. Deletions cut 8 bases from V and 5 bases from J, with 19 bases between. Germline loops: CDR1 LNHNV, CDR2 YYDKDF (reference sequence).

V is TRBV4-1 and J is TRBJ2-3; 7 positions agree with TRBD1. Looked up from germline, CDR1 is MGHRA and CDR2 is YSYEKL. The ends lost 3 bases at V and 3 bases at J; junction bases unmatched: 3. This CDR3 spans 14 amino acids. CDR3: CASSHPGGTDTQYF. CDR3 sequence (DNA): TGCGCCAGCAGCCACCCAGGGGGAACAGATACGCAGTATTTT.

The chain is built from TRBV28 and TRBJ2-1; 8 bases match TRBD2. Germline loops: CDR1 MDHEN, CDR2 SYDVKM. This CDR3 region has 16 residues. The junction had 10 bases not matched to a gene; V was cut back by 4 bases and J by 5 bases. Written as DNA, the CDR3 is TGTGCCAGCAGTTCTTTGGGGGCGGGGGGCGACAATGAGCAGTTCTTC. Protein sequence: CASSSLGAGGDNEQFF.

The chain has TRBV25-1 and TRBJ1-2; no clear D. Germline V gives CDR1 MGHDK, CDR2 SYGVNS. V lost 1 base and J lost 4, with 13 bases in between. The CDR3 is made up of 15 amino acids. CDR3 DNA: TGTGCCAGCAGTGAATGGCATCCCGGCGGCTATGGCTACACCTTC. Translated, it gives CASSEWHPGGYGYTF.

V and J are TRBV10-3 and TRBJ2-2, with 7 positions matching TRBD2. This CDR3 comprises 14 residues. The junction had 3 bases not matched to a gene; V was cut back by 3 bases and J by 5 bases. Per the germline V gene, CDR1 is ENHRY and CDR2 is SYGVKD. CDR3 residues: CAISEPSGTGELFF. The CDR3 coding sequence is TGTGCCATCAGTGAACCTAGCGGTACCGGGGAGCTGTTTTTT.

The chain is built from TRBV6-1 and TRBJ2-7, with 7 bases that match TRBD1. Germline V gives CDR1 MNHNS, CDR2 SASEGT. The CDR3 spans 15 residues. After removal of 1 base from V and 4 bases from J, the junction contained 7 bases not matched to a gene. This CDR3 reads CASSEEAGGGYEQYF. The CDR3, as DNA: TGTGCCAGCAGTGAAGAGGCAGGGGGTGGGTACGAGCAGTACTTC.